These 17 T cell receptor beta chains were all obtained from the same sample, sequenced in a study of post-analysis software for immune sequencing data. Unique molecular identifiers tagged the TCR beta cDNA libraries. Via MiXCR, TCRdb re-called the PCR reads, giving one row per CDR3 protein. The top ten hold roughly 1.6% of the sample, which has about 170,000 distinct CDR3 sequences, approximately 30% seen once. Points from the study as a whole: Higher frequency in patients than in controls was seen for about five TRBV segments, with TRBV5-6, TRBV5-1 and TRBV20-1 among them.

Their antigens are not known. Source material: blood. Receptors originate from a girl aged 10 to 17 with multiple sclerosis.

This rearrangement joins TRBV7-9 to TRBJ2-7, with D unclear. Trimming removed 5 bases from V and 5 bases from J, with 19 bases in between. CDR3 length: 15 residues. Per the germline V gene, CDR1 is SEHNR and CDR2 is FQNEAQ (reference sequence). CDR3 DNA: TGTGCCAGCAGCCCCCCGGCGGCTAACCTTGACGAGCAGTACGTC. It encodes CASSPPAANLDEQYV.

The chain recombines TRBV20-1 with TRBJ2-3; 7 bases align to TRBD2. V lost 6 bases, J lost 3 bases, and 15 bases stayed unmatched. Germline-derived CDR1 and CDR2 are DFQATT and SNEGSKA (reference sequence). This CDR3 has 16 amino acids. The DNA of the CDR3 is TGCAGTGCCAGGCGACCCTGGCGGGAGACAACAGATACGCAGTATTTT. It codes for CSARRPWRETTDTQYF.

A few counts support this clonotype. This chain joins TRBV6-9 and TRBJ2-7, with D unclear. The CDR3 is 12 residues long. Trimming left V 4 bases short and J 3 bases short, with 7 bases between. Germline CDR1 MNHGY, CDR2 SVAAGI. The CDR3 is CASSSKSYEQYF. In DNA, the CDR3 is TGTGCCAGCAGTTCGAAGAGCTACGAGCAGTACTTC.

This clonotype has a handful of counts. V gene TRBV20-1 combines with J gene TRBJ2-5; the D gene is possibly TRBD2 (5 bases). V was cut by 0 bases and J by 10 bases, with 12 bases left in between. From germline, CDR1 is DFQATT and CDR2 SNEGSKA (reference sequence). This CDR3 is built from 12 residues. CDR3 nucleotide sequence: TGCAGTGCTAGAGAGGGGTCGGGGAACCAGTACTTC. This codes for CSAREGSGNQYF.

Note on this clonotype: A single base separates this from a much larger clone, so it may be a read error. The chain uses TRBV20-1 and TRBJ2-5; possible D gene TRBD1, 6 bases. The CDR3 loop spans 15 amino acids. Germline CDR1 and CDR2: DFQATT and SNEGSKA (reference sequence). The CDR3 DNA reads TGCGGTGCTAGAGGCGGAACAACAGGGCGGGAGACCCAGTACTTC. Translated: CGARGGTTGRETQYF.

Here the CDR3 reads CASSSPGLTYEQYF. The DNA for the CDR3 is TGTGCCAGCAGCTCCCCGGGACTCACCTACGAGCAGTACTTC. The V gene is TRBV7-2, the J gene TRBJ2-7; D is possibly TRBD2 (6 bases). Germline values: CDR1 SGHTA, CDR2 FQGNSA. V gave up 4 bases and J gave up 2 bases, with 12 bases separating them. The CDR3 contains 14 residues.

This sequence joins TRBV4-1 and TRBJ2-7, with 13 bases fitting TRBD2. The CDR3 extends over 20 amino acids. Germline V gene lookup returns CDR1 MGHRA and CDR2 YSYEKL. Trimming took 4 bases from V and 5 from J; bases not matched to a gene: 20. The CDR3 DNA reads TGCGCCAGCAGCCGCCTTCTAAGTCGGACTAGCGGGAGCAGGGCTGACGAGCAGTACTTC. It specifies CASSRLLSRTSGSRADEQYF.

This clonotype was seen only a few times. The genes are TRBV28 and TRBJ2-1; a weak D match, TRBD2 (5 bases). The CDR3 loop spans 13 amino acids. V shed 5 bases and J shed 9 bases, with 14 bases lying between them. In germline, CDR1 is MDHEN, CDR2 SYDVKM. The chain's CDR3 is CASSQLTSSEQFF. The DNA of the CDR3 is TGTGCCAGCAGTCAGCTTACTAGTTCTGAGCAGTTCTTC.

The chain is built from TRBV11-2 and TRBJ2-2; no clear D gene. The germline gives CDR1 SGHAT, CDR2 FQNNGV. Trimming shortened V by 4 bases and J by 0 bases, and 15 bases separated the two germline ends. This CDR3 region has 17 residues. The DNA for the CDR3 is TGTGCCAGCAGCTCCCTGGGGTGGTCTCCGAACACCGGGGAGCTGTTTTTT. Protein: CASSSLGWSPNTGELFF. Variable domain in full (rest from reference TRBV11-2 and TRBJ2-2): EAGVAQSPRYKIIEKRQSVAFWCNPISGHATLYWYQQILGQGPKLLIQFQNNGVVDDSQLPKDRFSAERLKGVDSTLKIQPAKLEDSAVYLCASSSLGWSPNTGELFFGEGSRLTVL.

This clonotype has a count of ten or more. The chain carries TRBV7-9 and TRBJ2-1, with unresolved D. Looked up from germline, CDR1 is SEHNR and CDR2 is FQNEAQ (reference sequence). This CDR3 has 16 amino acids. The ends were cut back, 5 bases at V and 4 bases at J, with 18 bases in the middle. Here the CDR3 reads CASSTTGLPLYNEQFF. In DNA form, the CDR3 reads TGTGCCAGCAGCACTACCGGGTTACCCCTTTACAATGAGCAGTTCTTC.

This sequence joins TRBV12-3 or TRBV12-4 and TRBJ2-3; TRBD2 aligns across 13 bases. CDR3 length: 17 residues. V trimming: 6 bases; J trimming: 2 bases; junction bases outside the gene matches: 8. The CDR3 DNA sequence: TGTGCCAGCAGCCCGGGACTAGCGGGACGTTACACAGATACGCAGTATTTT. As protein: CASSPGLAGRYTDTQYF.

The chain joins TRBV18 to TRBJ2-7; possibly TRBD2 for D (5 bases). The CDR3 covers 14 residues. Trimming stripped 2 bases from V and 5 bases from J, with 13 bases between. Germline CDR1 reads KGHSH; CDR2 reads LQKENI. The CDR3 coding sequence is TGTGCCAGCTCACCAATAGGACTTGGGGACGAGCAGTACTTC. As protein: CASSPIGLGDEQYF.

This clonotype was recorded a few times. The gene calls are TRBV7-9 and TRBJ1-1; 7 bases map to TRBD1. Germline V gene lookup returns CDR1 SEHNR and CDR2 FQNEAQ (reference sequence). V lost 0 bases to trimming and J lost 8 bases; unmatched junction nucleotides: 12. The CDR3 extends over 16 amino acids. The CDR3 DNA follows: TGTGCCAGCAGCTTAGCAGGGAGAAAGGGGACAGCAGAAGCTTTCTTT. Its translation is CASSLAGRKGTAEAFF.

The chain uses TRBV5-1 and TRBJ2-4; 11 bases map to TRBD2. The J call may be in error: the DNA end matches TRBJ2-7 better. This CDR3 comprises 17 residues. Looked up from germline, CDR1 is SGHRS and CDR2 is YFSETQ. The DNA of the CDR3 is TGCGCCAGCAGCCGGGCTAGCGGGAGGCTCGTTATGAGCGAGCAGTACTTC. It encodes CASSRASGRLVMSEQYF.

This clonotype turned up a few times. The genes are TRBV27 and TRBJ2-6; 8 bases are a match to TRBD1. J was trimmed by 4 bases and V by 4 bases; bases with no gene match: 6. Germline CDR1 reads MNHEY; CDR2 reads SMNVEV (reference sequence). The length of the CDR3 is 16 residues. CDR3 DNA: TGTGCCAGCAGTTCCACGACAGGGGCCGGGGCCAACGTCCTGACTTTC. The encoded protein is CASSSTTGAGANVLTF.

The J gene is TRBJ2-7, the V gene TRBV12-3 or TRBV12-4; 7 bases map to TRBD2. The J segment lost 4 bases and the V segment lost 1 base, leaving 4 bases of the junction unmatched. The CDR3 is 14 amino acids. The chain's CDR3 is CASSLVGGGYEQYF. The CDR3 DNA reads as TGTGCCAGCAGTTTAGTGGGCGGGGGTTACGAGCAGTACTTC.

In nucleotides, the CDR3 is TGTGCGTACGGCTCAGGACGTTACGAGCAGTACTTC. Translation gives CAYGSGRYEQYF. V is TRBV30 and J is TRBJ2-7, with D uncertain. Germline CDR1 is GTSNPN and CDR2 is SVGIG (reference sequence). The CDR3 consists of 12 residues.